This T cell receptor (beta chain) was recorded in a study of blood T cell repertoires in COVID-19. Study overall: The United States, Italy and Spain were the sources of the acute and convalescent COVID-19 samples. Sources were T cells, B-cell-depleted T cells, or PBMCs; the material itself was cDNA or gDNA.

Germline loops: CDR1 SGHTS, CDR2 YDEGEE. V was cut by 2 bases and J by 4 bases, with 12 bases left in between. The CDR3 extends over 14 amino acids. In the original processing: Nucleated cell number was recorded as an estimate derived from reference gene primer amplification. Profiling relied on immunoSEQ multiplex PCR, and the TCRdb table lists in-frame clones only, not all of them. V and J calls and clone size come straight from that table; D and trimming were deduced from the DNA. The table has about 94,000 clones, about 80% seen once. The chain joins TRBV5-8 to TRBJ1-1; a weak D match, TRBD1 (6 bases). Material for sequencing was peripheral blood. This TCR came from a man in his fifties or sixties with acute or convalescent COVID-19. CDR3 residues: CASSFITGTTEAFF. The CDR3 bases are TGTGCCAGCAGCTTTATCACAGGGACCACTGAAGCTTTCTTT. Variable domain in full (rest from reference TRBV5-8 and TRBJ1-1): EAGVTQSPTHLIKTRGQQATLRCSPISGHTSVYWYQQALGLGLQFLLWYDEGEERNRGNFPPRFSGRQFPNYSSELNVNALELEDSALYLCASSFITGTTEAFFGQGTRLTVV.